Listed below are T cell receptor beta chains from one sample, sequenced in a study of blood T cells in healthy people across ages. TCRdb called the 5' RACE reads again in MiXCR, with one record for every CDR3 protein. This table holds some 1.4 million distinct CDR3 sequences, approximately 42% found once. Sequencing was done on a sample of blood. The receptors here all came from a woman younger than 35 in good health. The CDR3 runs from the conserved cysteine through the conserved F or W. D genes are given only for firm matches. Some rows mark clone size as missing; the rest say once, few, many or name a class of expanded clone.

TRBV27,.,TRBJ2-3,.,TGTGCCAGCAGTCCGCAGGTGACCTACCCTGATACGCAGTATTTT,CASSPQVTYPDTQYF
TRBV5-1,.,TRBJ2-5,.,TGCGCCAGCAGCTTGGATGCTGAGGGGCATCAAGAGACCCAGTACTTC,CASSLDAEGHQETQYF
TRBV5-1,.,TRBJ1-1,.,TGCGCCAGCAGCTTGGGGTGGACTGAGAGGAACACTGAAGCTTTCTTT,CASSLGWTERNTEAFF
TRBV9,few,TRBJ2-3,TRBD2,TGTGCCAGCAGCGCCGAATACCTAGCGGGGGGGCTCTGGGATACGCAGTATTTT,CASSAEYLAGGLWDTQYF
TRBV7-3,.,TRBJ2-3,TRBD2,TGTGCCAGCAGCCCAGGGGGACTAGCGGGTCAGTATTTT,CASSPGGLAGQYF
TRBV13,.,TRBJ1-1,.,TGTGCCAGCAGCTTATCGATCCGGGCAAGGAACACTGAAGCTTTCTTT,CASSLSIRARNTEAFF
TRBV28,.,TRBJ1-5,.,TGTGCCAGCAGCCGTACAGGGAGGGAGAGCAATCAGCCCCAGCATTTT,CASSRTGRESNQPQHF
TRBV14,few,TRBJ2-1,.,TGTGCCAGCAGCCCTAGACTAGGAGGTCGCTATGAGCAGTTCTTC,CASSPRLGGRYEQFF
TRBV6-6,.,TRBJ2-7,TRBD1,TGTGCCAGCAGTTACTCCCCGGCCAGGGGGACCGACGAGCAGTACTTC,CASSYSPARGTDEQYF
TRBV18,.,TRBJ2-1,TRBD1,TGTGCCAGCTCACCACTCCCCCAACAGGGGGCCGTCTACAATGAGCAGTTCTTC,CASSPLPQQGAVYNEQFF
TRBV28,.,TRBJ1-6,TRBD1,TGTGCCAGCAGGGCGCGACAGGGCTGGAATTCACCCCTCCACTTT,CASRARQGWNSPLHF
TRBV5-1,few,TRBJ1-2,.,TGCGCCAGCAGATTAGAGGGTTCCCTTTATGGCTACACCTTC,CASRLEGSLYGYTF
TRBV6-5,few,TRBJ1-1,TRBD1,TGTGCCAGCAGGGATAACAGGGGTTACACTGAAGCTTTCTTT,CASRDNRGYTEAFF
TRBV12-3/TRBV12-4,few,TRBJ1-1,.,TGTGCCAGCAGCGAGGTTACAGGGTTCGCTGAAGCTTTCTTT,CASSEVTGFAEAFF
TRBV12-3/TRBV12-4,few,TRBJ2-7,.,TGTGCCAGCGGGGGCAACGAGCAGTACTTC,CASGGNEQYF
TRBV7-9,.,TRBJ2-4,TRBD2,TGTGCCAGCAGCTTAGTGCGGGAGTGGAATGAGCAGTACTTC,CASSLVREWNEQYF
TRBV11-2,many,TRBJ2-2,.,TGTGCCAGCAGCTTAGGCGTCGGGGAGCTGTTTTTT,CASSLGVGELFF
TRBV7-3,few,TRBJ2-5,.,TGTGCCAGCAGCTTACGCGGACTGAGACAAGAGACCCAGTACTTC,CASSLRGLRQETQYF
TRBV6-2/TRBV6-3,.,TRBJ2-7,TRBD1,TGTGCCAGCAGGCCTGGGACAGGCCTCTACGAGCAGTACTTC,CASRPGTGLYEQYF
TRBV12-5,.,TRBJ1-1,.,TGTGCTAGTGGCGCCGGGACAACTTACACTGAAGCTTTCTTT,CASGAGTTYTEAFF
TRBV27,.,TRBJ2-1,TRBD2,TGTGCCAGCAGTTTATTAGCGGGGGTTTGGTTCTTC,CASSLLAGVWFF
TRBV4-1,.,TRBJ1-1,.,TGCGCCAGCAGCCCTTCCCCGGACTGGAACACTGAAGCTTTCTTT,CASSPSPDWNTEAFF
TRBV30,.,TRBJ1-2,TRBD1,TGTGCCTGGAGGGAACAGGGGATCTATGGCTACACCTTC,CAWREQGIYGYTF
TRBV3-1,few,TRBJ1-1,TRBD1,TGTGCCAGCAGCCAAGCCGGGACAGGGGAAGCTTTCTTT,CASSQAGTGEAFF
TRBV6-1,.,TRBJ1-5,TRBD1,TGTGCCAGCAGTCCCTGGACAGGGGCGGGGACAAATCAGCCCCAGCATTTT,CASSPWTGAGTNQPQHF
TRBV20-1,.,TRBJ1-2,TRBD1,TGCAGTGCTAGAGCCGGGACAGGGAGCTGTGGCTACACCTTC,CSARAGTGSCGYTF
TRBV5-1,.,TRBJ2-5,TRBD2,TGCGCCAGCAGCCCGGGGGGGCTAGCGGCGGGCCAAGAGACCCAGTACTTC,CASSPGGLAAGQETQYF
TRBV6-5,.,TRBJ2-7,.,TGTGCCAGCAGTTACCGTCAGGTCTCCTACGAGCAGTACTTC,CASSYRQVSYEQYF
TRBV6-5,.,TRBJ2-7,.,TGTGCCAGCAGTTACGGTCCGGGGGCCTACGAGCAGTACTTC,CASSYGPGAYEQYF
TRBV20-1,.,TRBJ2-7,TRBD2,TGCAGTGCTAGAGGTGTAGCGGGATTGAGCTCCTACAATGAGCAGTACTTC,CSARGVAGLSSYNEQYF
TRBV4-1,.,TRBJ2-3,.,TGCGCCAGCAGCCAAGGGGGGGAGAGGGCCACAGATACGCAGTATTTT,CASSQGGERATDTQYF
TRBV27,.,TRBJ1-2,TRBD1,TGTGCCAGCAGTTTCATAGGGGGACAGCCCGACTATGGCTACACCTTC,CASSFIGGQPDYGYTF
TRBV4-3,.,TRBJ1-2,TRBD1,TGCGCCAGCAGCCAAGATCGACGAACAGGGGGGCCCTATGGCTACACCTTC,CASSQDRRTGGPYGYTF
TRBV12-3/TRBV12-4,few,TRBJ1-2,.,TGTGCCAGCACTGGCGGGCTCTATGGCTACACCTTC,CASTGGLYGYTF
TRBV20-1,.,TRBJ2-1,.,TGCAGTGCTAGAGATGTGCGGGGACCCTACGAGCAGTTCTTC,CSARDVRGPYEQFF
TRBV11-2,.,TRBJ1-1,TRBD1,TGTGCCAGCCGGGGACAGGGTGGTGAAGCTTTCTTT,CASRGQGGEAFF
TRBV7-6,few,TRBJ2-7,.,TGTGCCAGCAGCCCGGGACTGCTTATCTACGAGCAGTACTTC,CASSPGLLIYEQYF
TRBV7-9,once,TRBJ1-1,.,TGTGCCAGCAGCCGCTGGACAGTTACTGAAGCTTTCTTT,CASSRWTVTEAFF
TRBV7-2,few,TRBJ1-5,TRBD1,TGTGCCAGCAGCGACCGGACAGGGAGCAATCAGCCCCAGCATTTT,CASSDRTGSNQPQHF
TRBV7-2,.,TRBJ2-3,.,TGTGCCAGCAGCTTAGGGCCAACCACAGATACGCAGTATTTT,CASSLGPTTDTQYF
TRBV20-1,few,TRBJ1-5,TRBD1,TGCAGTGCTAGAAAGGGACAGGGCGGACGTCAGCCCCAGCATTTT,CSARKGQGGRQPQHF
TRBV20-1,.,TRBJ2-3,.,TGCAGTGCTCAGAACCCGGGGGTTAGCACAGATACGCAGTATTTT,CSAQNPGVSTDTQYF
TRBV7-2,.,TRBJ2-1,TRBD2,TGTGCCAGCAGCCCGAGCGGGAGGGCCACCCATAAGCAGTGCTTC,CASSPSGRATHKQCF
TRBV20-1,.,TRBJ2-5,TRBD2,TGCAGTGCTCCCCCCGGGGGGGAAGAGACCCAGTACTTC,CSAPPGGEETQYF
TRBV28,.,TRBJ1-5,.,TGTGCCAGCAGTTTCGGGCAGTATAGCAATCAGCCCCAGCATTTT,CASSFGQYSNQPQHF
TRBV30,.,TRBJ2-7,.,TGTGCCTGGAGTGTAGGTGGAAGCGGAGGCTCCTACGAGCAGTACTTC,CAWSVGGSGGSYEQYF
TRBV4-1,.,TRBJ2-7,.,TGCGCCAGCAGCCAAGATACCCAATTCTACGAGCAGTACTTC,CASSQDTQFYEQYF
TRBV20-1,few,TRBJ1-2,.,TGCAGTGCCCGCGCGGGGGAAGGATATGGCTACACCTTC,CSARAGEGYGYTF
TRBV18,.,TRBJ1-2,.,TGTGCCAGCTCACCACCTGAGGGCACAATTAACTATGGCTACACCTTC,CASSPPEGTINYGYTF